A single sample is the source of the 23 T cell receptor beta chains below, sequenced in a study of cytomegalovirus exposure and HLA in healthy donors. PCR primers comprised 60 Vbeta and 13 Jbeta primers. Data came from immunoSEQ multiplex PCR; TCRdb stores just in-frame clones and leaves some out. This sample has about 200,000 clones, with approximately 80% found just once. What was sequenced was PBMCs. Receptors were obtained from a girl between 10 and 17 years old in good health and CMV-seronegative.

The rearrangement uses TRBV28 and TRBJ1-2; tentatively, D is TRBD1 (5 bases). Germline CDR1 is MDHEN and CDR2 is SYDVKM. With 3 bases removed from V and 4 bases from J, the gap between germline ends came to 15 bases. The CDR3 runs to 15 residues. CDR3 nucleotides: TGTGCCAGCAGTTTCTGGGGGGTAAAAAGCTATGGCTACACCTTC. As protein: CASSFWGVKSYGYTF.

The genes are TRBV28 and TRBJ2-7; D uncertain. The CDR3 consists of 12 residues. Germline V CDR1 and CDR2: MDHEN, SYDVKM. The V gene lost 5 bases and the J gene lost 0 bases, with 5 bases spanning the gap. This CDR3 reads CASSLYSYEQYF. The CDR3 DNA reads TGTGCCAGCAGTCTCTACTCCTACGAGCAGTACTTC.

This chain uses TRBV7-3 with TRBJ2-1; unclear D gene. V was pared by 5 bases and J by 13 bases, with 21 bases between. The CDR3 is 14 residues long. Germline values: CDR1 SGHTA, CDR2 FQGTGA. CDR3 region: CASSPGEATGVQFF. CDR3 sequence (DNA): TGTGCCAGCAGCCCGGGTGAAGCTACCGGTGTTCAGTTCTTC.

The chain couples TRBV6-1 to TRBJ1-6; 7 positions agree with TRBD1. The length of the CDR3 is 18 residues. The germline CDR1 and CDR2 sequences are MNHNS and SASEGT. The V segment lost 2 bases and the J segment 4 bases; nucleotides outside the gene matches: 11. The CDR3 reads CASSEKPDRASYNSPLHF. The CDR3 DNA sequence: TGTGCCAGCAGTGAAAAGCCAGACAGGGCGTCATATAATTCACCCCTCCACTTT.

The CDR3 spells CASSPADREDTGELFF. The DNA of the CDR3 is TGCGCCAGCAGCCCGGCCGACAGGGAAGACACCGGGGAGCTGTTTTTT. The V gene is TRBV5-1, the J gene TRBJ2-2; 7 bases are a match to TRBD1. The CDR3 has 16 residues. V was pared by 4 bases and J by 3 bases, with 9 bases of the junction left unmatched. CDR1 and CDR2 from the germline V gene are SGHRS and YFSETQ.

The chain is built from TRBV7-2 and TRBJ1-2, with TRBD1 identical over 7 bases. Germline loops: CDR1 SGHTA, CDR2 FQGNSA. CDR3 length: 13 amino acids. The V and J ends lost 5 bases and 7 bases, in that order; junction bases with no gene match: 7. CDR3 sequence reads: CASSTTGPGGYTF. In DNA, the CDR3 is TGTGCCAGCAGCACGACAGGGCCTGGTGGCTACACCTTC.

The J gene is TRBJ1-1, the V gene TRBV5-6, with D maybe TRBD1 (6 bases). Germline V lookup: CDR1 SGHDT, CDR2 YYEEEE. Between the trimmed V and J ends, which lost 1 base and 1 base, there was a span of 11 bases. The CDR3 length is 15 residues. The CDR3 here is CASSLFTGRNTEAFF. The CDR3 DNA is TGTGCCAGCAGCTTGTTTACAGGGAGGAACACTGAAGCTTTCTTT.

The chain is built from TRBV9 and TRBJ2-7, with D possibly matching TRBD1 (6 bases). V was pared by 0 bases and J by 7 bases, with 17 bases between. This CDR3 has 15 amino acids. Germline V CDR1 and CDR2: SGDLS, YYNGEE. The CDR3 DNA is TGTGCCAGCAGCGTAGGTGGCCAGGGGAACTGGGAGCAGTACTTC. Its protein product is CASSVGGQGNWEQYF.

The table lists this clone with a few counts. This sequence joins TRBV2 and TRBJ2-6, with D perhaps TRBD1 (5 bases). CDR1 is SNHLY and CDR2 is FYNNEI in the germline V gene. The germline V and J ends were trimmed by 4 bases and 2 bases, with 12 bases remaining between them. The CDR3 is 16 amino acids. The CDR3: CASSAGHRTGANVLTF. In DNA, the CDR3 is TGTGCCAGCAGTGCGGGCCACAGGACTGGGGCCAACGTCCTGACTTTC.

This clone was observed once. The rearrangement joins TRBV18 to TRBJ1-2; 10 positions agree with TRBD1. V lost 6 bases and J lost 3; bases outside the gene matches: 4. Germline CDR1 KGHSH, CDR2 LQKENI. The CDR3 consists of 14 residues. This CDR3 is CASSPGQGDYGYTF. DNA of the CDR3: TGTGCCAGCTCCCCCGGACAGGGGGACTATGGCTACACCTTC.

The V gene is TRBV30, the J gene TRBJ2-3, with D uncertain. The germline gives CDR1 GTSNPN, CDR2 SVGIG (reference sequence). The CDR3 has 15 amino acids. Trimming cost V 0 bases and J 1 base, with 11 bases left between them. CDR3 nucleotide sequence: TGTGCCTGGAGTGTAATACGTGGAGGCACAGATACGCAGTATTTT. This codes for CAWSVIRGGTDTQYF.

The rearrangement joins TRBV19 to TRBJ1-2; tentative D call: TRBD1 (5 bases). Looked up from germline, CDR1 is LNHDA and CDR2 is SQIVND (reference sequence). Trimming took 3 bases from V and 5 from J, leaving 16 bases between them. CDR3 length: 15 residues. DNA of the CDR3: TGTGCCAGTAGTATTCGTCCGGGTCGGGGGTATGGCTACACCTTC. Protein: CASSIRPGRGYGYTF.

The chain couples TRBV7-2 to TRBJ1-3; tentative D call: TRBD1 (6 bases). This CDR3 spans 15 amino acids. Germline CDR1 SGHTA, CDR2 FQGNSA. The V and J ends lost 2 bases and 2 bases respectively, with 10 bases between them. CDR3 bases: TGTGCCAGCAGCTTAACAGGGATAGCTGGAAACACCATATATTTT. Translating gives CASSLTGIAGNTIYF.

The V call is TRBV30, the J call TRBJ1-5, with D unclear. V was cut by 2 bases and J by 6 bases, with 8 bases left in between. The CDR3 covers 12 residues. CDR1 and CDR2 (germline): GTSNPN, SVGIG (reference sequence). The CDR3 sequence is CAWSSRSQPQHF. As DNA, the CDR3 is TGTGCCTGGAGTAGCCGTAGTCAGCCCCAGCATTTT.

The CDR3 protein is CASSPSTASGRGEYF. The CDR3 region has the DNA TGTGCCAGCTCACCCTCAACGGCTAGCGGGAGAGGGGAGTACTTC. The V and J genes are TRBV18 and TRBJ2-7; 10 bases fit TRBD2. Germline values: CDR1 KGHSH, CDR2 LQKENI. This CDR3 is built from 15 residues. The trim removed 3 bases at V and 11 bases at J, leaving 13 bases unmatched.

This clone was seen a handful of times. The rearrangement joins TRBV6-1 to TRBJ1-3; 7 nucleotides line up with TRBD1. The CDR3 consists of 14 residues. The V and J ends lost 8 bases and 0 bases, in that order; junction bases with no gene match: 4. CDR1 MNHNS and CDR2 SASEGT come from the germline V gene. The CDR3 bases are TGTGCCAGCCGGGACAGCCACTCTGGAAACACCATATATTTT. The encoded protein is CASRDSHSGNTIYF.

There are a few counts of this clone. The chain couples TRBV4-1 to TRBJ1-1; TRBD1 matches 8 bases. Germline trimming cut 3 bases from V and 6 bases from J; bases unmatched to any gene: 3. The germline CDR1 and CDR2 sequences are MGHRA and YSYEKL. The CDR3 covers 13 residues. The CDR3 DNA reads TGCGCCAGCAGCCACCCAGGGGGCCCTGAAGCTTTCTTT. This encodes CASSHPGGPEAFF.

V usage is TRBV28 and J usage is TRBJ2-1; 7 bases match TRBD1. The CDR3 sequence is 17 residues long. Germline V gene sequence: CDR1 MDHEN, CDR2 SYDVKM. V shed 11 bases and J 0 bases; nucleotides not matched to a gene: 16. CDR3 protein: CAHSPIRQGTSYNEQFF. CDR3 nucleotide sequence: TGTGCCCACTCCCCGATTAGACAGGGAACCTCCTACAATGAGCAGTTCTTC.

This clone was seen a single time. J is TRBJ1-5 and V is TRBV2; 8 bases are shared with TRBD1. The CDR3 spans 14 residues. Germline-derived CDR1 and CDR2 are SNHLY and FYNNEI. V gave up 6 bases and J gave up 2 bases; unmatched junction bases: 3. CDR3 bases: TGTGCCAGCAGCCTGACAGGGGGCAATCAGCCCCAGCATTTT. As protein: CASSLTGGNQPQHF.

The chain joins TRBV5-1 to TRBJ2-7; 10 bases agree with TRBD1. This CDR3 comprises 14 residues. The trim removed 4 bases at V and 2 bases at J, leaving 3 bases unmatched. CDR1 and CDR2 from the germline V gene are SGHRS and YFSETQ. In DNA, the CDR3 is TGCGCCAGCAGCCATGGACAGGGGGCCTACGAGCAGTACTTC. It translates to CASSHGQGAYEQYF.

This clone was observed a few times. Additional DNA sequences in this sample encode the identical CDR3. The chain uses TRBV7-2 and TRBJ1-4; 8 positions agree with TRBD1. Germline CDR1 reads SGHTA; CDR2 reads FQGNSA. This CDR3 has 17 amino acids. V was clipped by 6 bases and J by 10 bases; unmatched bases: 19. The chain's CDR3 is CASSTSWGRTGLGKLFF. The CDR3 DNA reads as TGTGCCAGCAGTACAAGTTGGGGGAGGACAGGGCTTGGAAAACTGTTTTTT.

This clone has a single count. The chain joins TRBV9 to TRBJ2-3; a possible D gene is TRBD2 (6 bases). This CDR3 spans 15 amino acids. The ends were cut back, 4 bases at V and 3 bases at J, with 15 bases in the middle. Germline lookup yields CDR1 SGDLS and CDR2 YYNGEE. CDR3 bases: TGTGCCAGCAGCCCATCGGAGGGGCTTACAGATACGCAGTATTTT. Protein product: CASSPSEGLTDTQYF.

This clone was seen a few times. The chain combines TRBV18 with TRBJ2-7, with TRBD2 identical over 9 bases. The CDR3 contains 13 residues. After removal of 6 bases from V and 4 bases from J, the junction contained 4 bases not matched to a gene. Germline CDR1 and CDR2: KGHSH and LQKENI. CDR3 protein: CASSLAGKYEQYF. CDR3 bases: TGTGCCAGCTCCCTAGCGGGAAAGTACGAGCAGTACTTC.